This TCR beta chain was captured by sequencing in a study of early T cells in non-severe SARS-CoV-2 infection. Overall study context: Sequencing input comprised bulk RNA from unsorted whole blood; chain pairing was not available.

Unique molecular identifiers were affixed to single, distinct cDNA molecules. TCRdb itself ran the 5' RACE reads through MiXCR, one entry per CDR3 protein. The data contain roughly 64,000 distinct CDR3 sequences, approximately 10% of them singletons. Study outcomes and limitations: Matching against VDJdb likely underestimated virus-specific expansions, favoring anti-spike CD8.

V was cut by 8 bases and J by 5 bases, with 7 bases left in between. The length of the CDR3 is 12 residues. Germline CDR1 and CDR2: WSHSY and SAAADI. The count of this clonotype is one. Its target is not known. The chain combines TRBV10-2 with TRBJ1-6; D ambiguous. The sequence came from an adult who was a healthcare worker with PCR-confirmed SARS-CoV-2 infection or an uninfected control (not recorded which). The sequences come from whole blood, collected at baseline. The CDR3 nucleotides read TGCGCCAGCGGGCCAGATAATTCACCCCTCCACTTT. Its protein is CASGPDNSPLHF.